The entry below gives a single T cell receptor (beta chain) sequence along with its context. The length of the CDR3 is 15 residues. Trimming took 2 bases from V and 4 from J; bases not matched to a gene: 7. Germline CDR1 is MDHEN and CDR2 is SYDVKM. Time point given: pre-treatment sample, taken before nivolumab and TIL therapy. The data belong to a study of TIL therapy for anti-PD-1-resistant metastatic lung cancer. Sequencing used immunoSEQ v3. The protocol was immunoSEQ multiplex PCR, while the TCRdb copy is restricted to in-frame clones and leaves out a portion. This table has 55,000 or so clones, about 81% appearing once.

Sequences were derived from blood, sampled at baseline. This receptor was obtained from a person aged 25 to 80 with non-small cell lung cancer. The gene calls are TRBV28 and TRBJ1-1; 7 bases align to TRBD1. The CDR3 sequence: CASSLGGQLGTEAFF. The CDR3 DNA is TGTGCCAGCAGTTTAGGGGGACAGTTAGGCACTGAAGCTTTCTTT.